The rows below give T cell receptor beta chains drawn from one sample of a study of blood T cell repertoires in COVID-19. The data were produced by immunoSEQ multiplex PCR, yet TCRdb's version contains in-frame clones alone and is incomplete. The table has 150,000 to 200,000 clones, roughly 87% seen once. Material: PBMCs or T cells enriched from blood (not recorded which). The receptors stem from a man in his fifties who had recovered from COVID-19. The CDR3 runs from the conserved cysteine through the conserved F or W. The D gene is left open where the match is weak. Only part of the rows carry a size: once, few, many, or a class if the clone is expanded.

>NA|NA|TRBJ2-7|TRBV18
TGTGCCAGCTCACCTCTCGGCCAGGGGCAAAAACAGTACTTC
CASSPLGQGQKQYF
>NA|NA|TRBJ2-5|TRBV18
TGTGCCAGCTCACCACCCATAACAGCCCAAGAGACCCAGTACTTC
CASSPPITAQETQYF
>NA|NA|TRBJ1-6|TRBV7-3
TGTGCCAGCAGCCCGGACACGCCTGGGTCACCCCTCCACTTT
CASSPDTPGSPLHF
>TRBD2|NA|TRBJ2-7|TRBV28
TGTGCCAGCAGTCGGAGCGGGAGACTGGGAGAGCAGTACTTC
CASSRSGRLGEQYF
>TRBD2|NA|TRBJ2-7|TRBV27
TGTGCCAGCAGTACTAGCGGGCGTTACGAGCAGTACTTC
CASSTSGRYEQYF
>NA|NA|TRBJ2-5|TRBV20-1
TGCAGTGCTAGAGATTCGGAGACCCAGTACTTC
CSARDSETQYF
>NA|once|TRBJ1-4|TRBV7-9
TGTGCCAGCAGCTTAGCCAGGGCAACTAATGAAAAACTGTTTTTT
CASSLARATNEKLFF
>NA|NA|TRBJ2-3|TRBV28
TGTGCCAGCAGCCTAACAGGGACCGGTGGCACAGATACGCAGTATTTT
CASSLTGTGGTDTQYF
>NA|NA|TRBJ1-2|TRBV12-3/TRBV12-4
TGTGCCAGCAGTCCAGGACATTATGGCTACACCTTC
CASSPGHYGYTF
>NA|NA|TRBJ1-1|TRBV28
TGTGCCAGCAGTTTAGAGGGGAACACTGAAGCTTTCTTT
CASSLEGNTEAFF
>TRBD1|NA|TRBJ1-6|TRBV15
TGTGCCACCAGCACCGGGACAGGGGGTTCACCCCTCCACTTT
CATSTGTGGSPLHF
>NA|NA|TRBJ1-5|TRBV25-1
TGTGCCAGCACCGAAGGGGGAGGCAATCAGCCCCAGCATTTT
CASTEGGGNQPQHF
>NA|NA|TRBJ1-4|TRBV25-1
TGTGCCAGCAGTGATTCGGCGGAAGCAACTAATGAAAAACTGTTTTTT
CASSDSAEATNEKLFF
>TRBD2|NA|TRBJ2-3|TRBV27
TGTGCCAGCAGTTTATTGGTCAGCGGGAGGTCCGATACGCAGTATTTT
CASSLLVSGRSDTQYF
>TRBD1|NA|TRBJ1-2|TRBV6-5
TGTGCCAGCAACAGGGACAGGGGGCTCGGTGGCTACACCTTC
CASNRDRGLGGYTF
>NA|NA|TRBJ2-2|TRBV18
TGTGCCAGCTCACCCGCGGGCCGGACCGGGGAGCTGTTTTTT
CASSPAGRTGELFF
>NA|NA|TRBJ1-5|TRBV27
TGTGCCAGCAGCAGTAATCAGCCCCAGCATTTT
CASSSNQPQHF
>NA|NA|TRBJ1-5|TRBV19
TGTGCCAGTAGTATTTCCCCGGACAGCAACAATCAGCCCCAGCATTTT
CASSISPDSNNQPQHF
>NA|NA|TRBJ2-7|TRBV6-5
TGTGCCAGCAGTTACTCGAATATAGGGGCCTACGAGCAGTACTTC
CASSYSNIGAYEQYF
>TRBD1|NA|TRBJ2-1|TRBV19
TGTGCCAGTAGTATGGGACAGGGGGGTCTGGATGAGCAGTTCTTC
CASSMGQGGLDEQFF
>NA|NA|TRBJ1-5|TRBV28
TGTGCCAGCAGTTTCGTACAGGGTGGCAATCAGCCCCAGCATTTT
CASSFVQGGNQPQHF
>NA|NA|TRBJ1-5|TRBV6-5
TGTGCCAGCAGCAGCTCCGGGACAAATTGGCCCCAGCATTTT
CASSSSGTNWPQHF
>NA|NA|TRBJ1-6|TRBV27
TGTGCCAGCAGTATCGGCGGGCCCCAAAATTCACCCCTCCACTTT
CASSIGGPQNSPLHF
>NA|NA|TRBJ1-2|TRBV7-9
TGTGCCAGCAGCTCGGAGTTAAACTATGGCTACACCTTC
CASSSELNYGYTF
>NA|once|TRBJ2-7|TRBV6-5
TGTGCCAGCAGTCCCGCCCCAGGGGCCTACGAGCAGTACTTC
CASSPAPGAYEQYF
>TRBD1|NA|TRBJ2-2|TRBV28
TGTGCCAGCAGGACAGGGGGAAACACCGGGGAGCTGTTTTTT
CASRTGGNTGELFF